The next 3 T cell receptor beta chains were all read from a single sample in a study of cytomegalovirus exposure and HLA in healthy donors (dated by TCRdb to between 2016 and 2019). Receptor libraries were prepared by the immunoSEQ multiplex PCR assay. A mixture of 60 forward primers for TCR Vbeta segments and 13 reverse primers for TCR Jbeta segments was used in the multiplex PCR. The table comes from immuneACCESS by way of TCRdb, which keeps in-frame sequences with V and J called. Part of the clones is missing from these tables; in studies checked, under half for an unresolved V gene and the rest for unknown reasons. The sample profile shows fewer than 150,000 clones; about 78% of them were found once. Clones ranked in the top ten supply about 3.9% of the sample. Sequencing was performed on PBMCs. These receptors all come from a man between 18 and 29 years old in good health and CMV-seronegative.

The sample holds a few counts of this clone. This CDR3 reads CASSSPGQAAYEQYF. The CDR3 DNA sequence: TGTGCCAGCAGTTCCCCGGGACAAGCGGCCTACGAGCAGTACTTC. V is TRBV6-5 and J is TRBJ2-7, with D possibly being TRBD1 (6 bases). The CDR3 runs 15 residues. Germline V CDR1 and CDR2: MNHEY, SVGAGI. Trimming cost V 4 bases and J 2 bases, with 15 bases left between them.

This chain connects TRBV7-9 to TRBJ1-2; D remains ambiguous. The V gene's germline CDR1 is SEHNR and CDR2 FQNEAQ (reference sequence). Trimming pared 1 base from V and 6 bases from J, leaving 6 bases between. The CDR3 sequence is 12 residues long. The CDR3: CASSLDYDGYTF. The CDR3 DNA reads as TGTGCCAGCAGCTTAGATTATGATGGCTACACCTTC. Complete variable domain (other parts from reference TRBV7-9 and TRBJ1-2): DTGVSQNPRHKITKRGQNVTFRCDPISEHNRLYWYRQTLGQGPEFLTYFQNEAQLEKSRLLSDRFSAERPKGSFSTLEIQRTEQGDSAMYLCASSLDYDGYTFGSGTRLTVV.

This clone was detected only once. V gene TRBV28 combines with J gene TRBJ1-3, with TRBD1 matching over 8 bases. In germline, CDR1 is MDHEN, CDR2 SYDVKM. The CDR3 is 17 amino acids. V was clipped by 3 bases and J by 0 bases; unmatched bases: 7. The chain's CDR3 is CASSFPSTGGSGNTIYF. The CDR3 DNA sequence: TGTGCCAGCAGTTTCCCATCCACAGGGGGCTCTGGAAACACCATATATTTT.